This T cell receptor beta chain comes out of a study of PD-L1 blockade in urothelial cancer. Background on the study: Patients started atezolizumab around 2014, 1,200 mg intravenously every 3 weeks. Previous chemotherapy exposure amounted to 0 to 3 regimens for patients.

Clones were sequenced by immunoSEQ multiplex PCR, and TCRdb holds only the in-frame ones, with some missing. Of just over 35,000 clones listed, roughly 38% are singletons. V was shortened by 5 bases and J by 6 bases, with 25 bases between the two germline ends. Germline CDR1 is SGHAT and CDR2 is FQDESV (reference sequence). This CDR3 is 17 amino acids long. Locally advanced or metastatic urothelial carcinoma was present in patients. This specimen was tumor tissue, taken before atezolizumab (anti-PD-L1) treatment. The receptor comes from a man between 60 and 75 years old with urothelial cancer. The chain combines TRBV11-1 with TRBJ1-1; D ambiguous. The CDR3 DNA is TGTGCCAGCAGCCCAGCCGGGCTCCCGCTCGGTTGGGCTGAAGCTTTCTTT. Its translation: CASSPAGLPLGWAEAFF.